This T cell receptor (beta chain) came from a study of TIL therapy for anti-PD-1-resistant metastatic lung cancer. Study in general: Tumor harvest preceded PD-1/PD-L1 blockade, followed by nivolumab treatment. Median patient age was approximately 59, ranging roughly 38-75 years. By whole-exome sequencing, median non-synonymous tumor mutation burden was roughly 1.6 mutations per megabase.

Whole-study findings and limits: This highly selected cohort may not generalize to typical lung cancer patients.

This sample's time point: pre-treatment sample, taken before nivolumab and TIL therapy. Sequencing used immunoSEQ v3. TCRdb's copy holds only in-frame clones and misses some; the assay was immunoSEQ multiplex PCR. The sample lists under 35,000 clones; about 80% were seen once. Remarks on this clone: Antigen: not known.

The TCR originated in a woman between 30 and 85 years old with non-small cell lung cancer. The material was blood, obtained at baseline.

In nucleotides, the CDR3 is TGTGCCAGTAGTAGGGATGGGGGAGGGCGGCAGTTCTTC. Its translation: CASSRDGGGRQFF. The chain is built from TRBV19 and TRBJ2-1; 7 nucleotides line up with TRBD2. Per germline, CDR1 LNHDA and CDR2 SQIVND (reference sequence). This CDR3 has 13 amino acids. J lost 12 bases, V lost 4 bases, and 9 bases had no gene match.